This T cell receptor (beta chain) was identified during a study of T cell responses to AZD1222 COVID-19 vaccine. In regard to this clone: What it recognizes is unknown.

The CDR3 covers 13 residues. Between the trimmed V and J ends, which lost 4 bases and 2 bases, there was a span of 6 bases. Germline-derived CDR1 and CDR2 are LGHDT and YNNKEL (reference sequence). TCRdb keeps only in-frame clones here, not all; method: immunoSEQ multiplex PCR. The table has about 100,000 clones, 88% seen once. Broader study findings: The CD4 TCRs associated with vaccination extended across spike and predominated at 160-218 and 743-854.

The source is an adult in good health. This rearrangement joins TRBV3-1 (or the pseudogene TRBV3-2) to TRBJ1-5; D might be TRBD1 (5 bases). The sample here was peripheral blood, taken on day 0 of AZD1222 vaccination. The CDR3 reads CASSPGGNQPQHF. CDR3 nucleotides: TGTGCCAGCAGCCCGGGGGGCAATCAGCCCCAGCATTTT.